Below, one T cell receptor (beta chain) is given with its context. What it binds is not known. The sample comes from a study of T-cell memory formation after mild COVID-19. For the study at large: Among the donors, TCR clusters were largely specific to each donor.

Whole-study findings and limits: Day 15 to 85 contractors were CD4/CD8 balanced; later expanders leaned CD4+.

TCRdb ran MiXCR on the 5' RACE reads and lists one entry per CDR3 protein. The table records about 190,000 distinct CDR3 sequences, about 18% of them present only once. The sample was PBMCs or a T cell subset sorted from them (not recorded which). The source is an adult woman who had mild COVID-19 (a few samples of this study predate the infection). Cell type and time point are not known.

The CDR3 sequence: CASSASAYEQYF. The CDR3 DNA is TGTGCCAGCAGCGCCAGCGCCTACGAGCAGTACTTC. V usage is TRBV6-1 and J usage is TRBJ2-7; D remains unclear. V was pared by 6 bases and J by 2 bases, with 8 bases between. This CDR3 spans 12 amino acids. CDR1 is MNHNS and CDR2 is SASEGT in the germline V gene.